Listed below are T cell receptor beta chains from one sample, sequenced in a study of T cell responses to AZD1222 COVID-19 vaccine. TCRdb keeps only in-frame clones here, not all; method: immunoSEQ multiplex PCR. This table has 150,000 to 200,000 clones, around 86% appearing once. The source was peripheral blood, collected on day 0 of MenACWY control vaccination. The receptors shown here come from an adult in good health. Each CDR3 is given with its conserved first and last residue. The order of the fields is CDR3 length, V gene, J gene, CDR3 protein.

>16|TRBV6-1|TRBJ2-7
CASSEGSPASSYEQYF
>15|TRBV5-4|TRBJ1-6
CASSPPGQGGSPLHF
>16|TRBV9|TRBJ1-2
CASSAGGIQANYGYTF
>18|TRBV5-1|TRBJ2-6
CASSQPWVANSGANVLTF
>14|TRBV11-2|TRBJ1-1
CASSLVGIGAEAFF
>11|TRBV24-1|TRBJ1-2
CATSDLGGYTF
>15|TRBV30|TRBJ1-4
CAWSRATGHNEKLFF
>15|TRBV4-1|TRBJ1-1
CASSQRDLTNTEAFF
>16|TRBV7-9|TRBJ1-6
CASSFDRNSYNSPLHF
>16|TRBV5-1|TRBJ1-1
CASSSLTRGLGAEAFF